This record concerns one T cell receptor (beta chain) sequence. The antigen remains undetermined. Compared with germline, one end of the junction differs, possibly owing to a read error. Data came from immunoSEQ multiplex PCR; TCRdb stores just in-frame clones and leaves some out. The sample carries over 100,000 clones, around 90% recorded once. These data belong to a study of T cell responses to AZD1222 COVID-19 vaccine. Study conclusions and caveats: Across the whole spike, CD4 TCRs peaked at regions 160-218 and 743-854. Donor demographics were predominantly white British with a female majority; clonal diversity may be underestimated. The reported proportion of spike-specific TCRs targeting unmutated variant regions was nearly half.

The sample in question was peripheral blood, obtained 28 days after the second AZD1222 dose. The receptor comes from an adult who received the AZD1222 COVID-19 vaccine.

The CDR3 region has the DNA TGTGCTAGCAGCTTAGCGCCGGGACTCCAAGAGACCCAGTACTTC. As protein: CASSLAPGLQETQYF. The chain links TRBV7-7 to TRBJ2-5; D may be TRBD2 (6 bases). Germline V gives CDR1 SSHAT, CDR2 FNYEAQ (reference sequence). The CDR3 runs to 15 residues.